The next 4 T cell receptor beta chains were all read from a single sample in a study of cytomegalovirus exposure and HLA in healthy donors. PCR primers comprised 60 Vbeta and 13 Jbeta primers. The repertoire was sequenced with immunoSEQ multiplex PCR; TCRdb's copy has only in-frame clones and lacks some. The sample shows over 150,000 clones, approximately 72% of them seen only once. Sample: PBMCs. Every receptor here comes from a man aged 50 or older in good health and CMV-seronegative.

Comments on this clone: The junction departs from the called germline gene at one end, perhaps through a read error. Here the CDR3 reads CASREATSGGRVNEQFF. DNA for the CDR3: TGTGCCAGCAGGGAAGCGACTAGCGGGGGCCGCGTCAATGAGCAGTTCTTC. V usage is TRBV2 and J usage is TRBJ2-1; 12 bases fit TRBD2. The CDR3 is made up of 17 amino acids. Germline lookup yields CDR1 SNHLY and CDR2 FYNNEI.

This clone has more than one count but fewer than ten. The rearrangement uses TRBV19 and TRBJ2-1; 13 bases are shared with TRBD2. Germline V gene sequence: CDR1 LNHDA, CDR2 SQIVND (reference sequence). The CDR3 loop spans 18 amino acids. V dropped 1 base and J dropped 6; count of bases not matched to a gene: 9. CDR3: CASSIARLAGGPTNEQFF. The CDR3 region has the DNA TGTGCCAGTAGTATAGCGAGACTAGCGGGGGGTCCGACCAATGAGCAGTTCTTC.

This clone appeared a few times. This chain links TRBV6-6 with TRBJ2-2, with a possible D match to TRBD1 (6 bases). V gave up 8 bases and J gave up 6 bases, with 16 bases separating them. CDR1 is MNHNY and CDR2 is SVGAGI in the germline V gene (reference sequence). The CDR3 extends over 14 amino acids. The CDR3 loop is CASLNRENAGELFF. Written as DNA, the CDR3 is TGTGCCAGCTTAAACAGGGAAAACGCCGGGGAGCTGTTTTTT.

The chain carries TRBV20-1 and TRBJ1-2; D perhaps matches TRBD1 (6 bases). Per germline, CDR1 DFQATT and CDR2 SNEGSKA (reference sequence). The CDR3 has 11 amino acids. V lost 8 bases to trimming and J lost 6 bases, with 13 bases between them. CDR3 DNA: TGCAGTACACGGGACATACATGGCTACACCTTC. The encoded protein is CSTRDIHGYTF.